The T cell receptor (beta chain) described here comes from a study of blood T cells in healthy people across ages. Whole-study results and caveats: Naive CD4+ cell counts and diversity both ran higher in long-lived than in aged donors. Naive T cell percentage strongly correlated with TCR beta diversity.

The CDR3 length is 14 residues. Germline-derived CDR1 and CDR2 are MNHEY and SMNVEV (reference sequence). This clonotype was found once. The antigen is undetermined. The second PCR ran roughly 6 to 11 cycles with a sample-barcoded 5' primer and J-beta primers. TCRdb independently ran MiXCR on the 5' RACE reads; one entry per CDR3 protein. The repertoire holds around 1.5 million distinct CDR3 sequences, roughly 60% seen once, with 6.7% in the top ten. This TCR was recovered from a man between 18 and 29 years old in good health. Sequencing was done on a sample of blood. The genes are TRBV27 and TRBJ2-5; 8 bases fit TRBD2. The J call may be in error: the DNA end matches TRBJ2-7 better. Written as DNA, the CDR3 is TGTGCCAGCAGGCCCCGGGGGGGTACCTACGAGCAGTACTTC. Amino acid sequence: CASRPRGGTYEQYF.